The 24 T cell receptor beta chains presented below share a single source sample, sequenced in a study of shared clonotypes between healthy human individuals. Here immunoSEQ multiplex PCR was the method, and the copy in TCRdb shows in-frame clones only, minus some. The sample carries millions of clones, less than 95% recorded once. Naive CD8 cells lacked CD45RO, underwent positive selection for CCR7 and left out terminally differentiated effector memory CD45RA+ cells. The material sequenced was naive CD8+ T cells sorted from blood. Receptors originate from a man in his late teens or twenties in good health.

V usage is TRBV7-6 and J usage is TRBJ1-1, with a possible D match to TRBD1 (5 bases). Germline-derived CDR1 and CDR2 are SGHVS and FNYEAQ. CDR3 length: 15 amino acids. V shed 3 bases and J shed 1 base, with 12 bases lying between them. The CDR3 nucleotides are TGTGCCAGCAGCTTCGAGCCGGGGGGGAACACTGAAGCTTTCTTT. Its translation: CASSFEPGGNTEAFF.

The V gene is TRBV5-4, the J gene TRBJ2-7, with TRBD2 matching over 7 bases. In germline, CDR1 is SGHNT, CDR2 YYREEE (reference sequence). The CDR3 is 16 amino acids. Losses at the gene ends were 2 bases for V and 4 bases for J; bases not matched to a gene: 12. The CDR3 protein is CASSFSASGNLYEQYF. In DNA, the CDR3 is TGTGCCAGCAGCTTTTCGGCTAGCGGAAACCTTTACGAGCAGTACTTC.

V is TRBV10-3 and J is TRBJ2-3, with D uncertain. The CDR3 runs 11 residues. Germline CDR1 is ENHRY and CDR2 is SYGVKD. V lost 8 bases, J lost 4 bases, and 7 bases lay in between. The CDR3 here is CAISTSDTQYF. In DNA, the CDR3 is TGTGCCATCTCGACCTCAGATACGCAGTATTTT.

The V gene is TRBV7-9, the J gene TRBJ2-7, with 8 bases that match TRBD1. V shed 5 bases, J shed 4 bases, and the junction held 7 bases outside the gene matches. The V gene's germline CDR1 is SEHNR and CDR2 FQNEAQ (reference sequence). The CDR3 loop spans 14 amino acids. CDR3 in DNA: TGTGCCAGCAGCGAATGGACAGGGAGTTACGAGCAGTACTTC. This codes for CASSEWTGSYEQYF.

This sequence joins TRBV7-9 and TRBJ2-7; TRBD1 is a possible D gene (6 bases). CDR1 SEHNR and CDR2 FQNEAQ come from the germline V gene (reference sequence). CDR3 length equals 14 residues. Trimming left V 0 bases short and J 6 bases short, with 12 bases between. CDR3 nucleotides: TGTGCCAGCAGCTTAGCGGAACAGGGTACCGAGCAGTACTTC. Translation: CASSLAEQGTEQYF.

The rearrangement uses TRBV27 and TRBJ2-5; 16 bases agree with TRBD2. The CDR3 extends over 17 amino acids. With 6 bases clipped from V and 8 bases from J, the junction kept 12 bases outside the gene matches. Germline V gene lookup returns CDR1 MNHEY and CDR2 SMNVEV (reference sequence). The chain's CDR3 is CASRGLAGGPDASTQYF. CDR3 in DNA: TGTGCCAGCAGGGGACTAGCGGGAGGGCCGGACGCTTCAACCCAGTACTTC.

This chain joins TRBV6-6 and TRBJ2-1; D gene ambiguous. This CDR3 is built from 15 residues. CDR1 is MNHNY and CDR2 is SVGAGI in the germline V gene (reference sequence). V was pared by 7 bases and J by 0 bases, with 13 bases between. CDR3 amino acids: CASTPTGNSYNEQFF. CDR3 coding DNA: TGTGCCAGCACCCCGACTGGAAACTCCTACAATGAGCAGTTCTTC.

A remark on this clone: Distinct nucleotide sequences in the sample also encode this CDR3. V gene TRBV18 combines with J gene TRBJ2-3; D is unclear. CDR1 is KGHSH, CDR2 LQKENI, per germline. Trimming stripped 6 bases from V and 2 bases from J, with 6 bases between. CDR3 size: 12 residues. In DNA form, the CDR3 reads TGTGCCAGCTCGCCATACACAGATACGCAGTATTTT. It codes for CASSPYTDTQYF.

The genes are TRBV27 and TRBJ2-2; 8 bases match TRBD1. Trimming removed 5 bases from V and 6 bases from J; junction bases left unmatched: 8. This CDR3 is built from 15 residues. Germline V gene lookup returns CDR1 MNHEY and CDR2 SMNVEV (reference sequence). The CDR3 sequence is CASSTTGRGPGELFF. CDR3 DNA: TGTGCCAGCAGTACAACGGGCAGGGGGCCCGGGGAGCTGTTTTTT.

J is TRBJ2-5 and V is TRBV29-1; weak D call: TRBD1 (5 bases). The CDR3 loop spans 13 amino acids. V lost 3 bases to trimming and J lost 3 bases, with 11 bases between them. Germline CDR1 SQVTM, CDR2 ANQGSEA. DNA of the CDR3: TGCAGCGTTGATGGTCTAGGGGAAGAGACCCAGTACTTC. Protein: CSVDGLGEETQYF.

The chain joins TRBV27 to TRBJ2-5, with 11 bases lining up with TRBD1. This CDR3 spans 16 amino acids. Germline V CDR1 and CDR2: MNHEY, SMNVEV (reference sequence). With 5 bases clipped from V and 2 bases from J, the junction kept 7 bases outside the gene matches. The DNA of the CDR3 is TGTGCCAGCAGTAGCGGGACAGGGGGTGGACAAGAGACCCAGTACTTC. Protein: CASSSGTGGGQETQYF.

V is TRBV2 and J is TRBJ1-4; D remains unclear. There are 14 residues in the CDR3. The germline V gene encodes CDR1 SNHLY and CDR2 FYNNEI. V lost 5 bases, J lost 0 bases, and 7 bases lay in between. The CDR3, as DNA: TGTGCCAGCAGTAGAGTATCAACTAATGAAAAACTGTTTTTT. Protein product: CASSRVSTNEKLFF.

J is TRBJ2-4 and V is TRBV27, with 10 bases matching TRBD2. Germline trimming cut 9 bases from V and 6 bases from J; bases unmatched to any gene: 11. The length of the CDR3 is 15 residues. Germline-derived CDR1 and CDR2 are MNHEY and SMNVEV (reference sequence). This chain's CDR3 is CASAGTSETGNIQYF. CDR3 nucleotides: TGTGCCAGTGCCGGGACTAGCGAAACGGGAAACATTCAGTACTTC.

The chain employs TRBV6-5 and TRBJ2-1; D uncertain. V dropped 1 base and J dropped 10 bases, with 8 bases sitting between them. The CDR3 runs 12 residues. Germline loops: CDR1 MNHEY, CDR2 SVGAGI. CDR3 sequence: CASSYWGSEQFF. The CDR3, as DNA: TGTGCCAGCAGTTACTGGGGAAGCGAGCAGTTCTTC.

The V call is TRBV4-2, the J call TRBJ1-1; D gene ambiguous. The CDR3 loop spans 13 amino acids. V shed 4 bases and J shed 0 bases, with 6 bases lying between them. CDR1 and CDR2 (germline): LGHNA, YNFKEQ. The chain's CDR3 is CASSRTVNTEAFF. CDR3 nucleotide sequence: TGTGCCAGCAGCCGCACGGTGAACACTGAAGCTTTCTTT.

Details on this clone: Germline is not matched at one junction end, which may reflect a read error. The chain recombines TRBV7-7 with TRBJ1-3; 10 nucleotides match TRBD1. The CDR3 extends over 19 amino acids. Germline CDR1 and CDR2: SSHAT and FNYEAQ (reference sequence). The CDR3 DNA follows: TGTGCTAGCAGCTTAGAGGGACAGGGGTCGACCTACTCTGGAAACACCATATATTTT. This gives the protein CASSLEGQGSTYSGNTIYF.

The rearrangement uses TRBV7-8 and TRBJ1-6; TRBD1 agrees at 12 bases. The germline V gene has CDR1 SGHVS and CDR2 FQNEAQ. There are 17 residues in the CDR3. V lost 5 bases to trimming and J lost 7 bases; unmatched junction nucleotides: 9. The DNA of the CDR3 is TGTGCCAGCAGCACCCGGGACAGGGGGCCAAGCAATTCACCCCTCCACTTT. It encodes CASSTRDRGPSNSPLHF.

The chain combines TRBV5-1 with TRBJ2-3; the match to TRBD2 covers 7 bases. V gave up 1 base and J gave up 6 bases; unmatched junction bases: 5. This CDR3 region has 14 residues. The germline V gene encodes CDR1 SGHRS and CDR2 YFSETQ. CDR3 loop: CASSLRTRGDTQYF. Written as DNA, the CDR3 is TGCGCCAGCAGCTTGCGGACTAGGGGCGATACGCAGTATTTT.

This chain uses TRBV9 with TRBJ2-2, with D maybe TRBD2 (6 bases). This CDR3 spans 15 amino acids. CDR1 SGDLS and CDR2 YYNGEE come from the germline V gene. Trimming removed 2 bases from V and 1 base from J, with 9 bases in between. The CDR3 reads CASSVGGKNTGELFF. CDR3 DNA: TGTGCCAGCAGCGTTGGCGGGAAGAACACCGGGGAGCTGTTTTTT. The variable domain in full, with the rest retrieved from reference TRBV9 and TRBJ2-2, is DSGVTQTPKHLITATGQRVTLRCSPRSGDLSVYWYQQSLDQGLQFLIQYYNGEERAKGNILERFSAQQFPDLHSELNLSSLELGDSALYFCASSVGGKNTGELFFGEGSRLTVL.

This clone was found once. The DNA for the CDR3 is TGCGCCAGCAGCCAAGATTTGGCCAGTAGGAATGAGCAGTTCTTC. The encoded protein is CASSQDLASRNEQFF. The V gene is TRBV4-1, the J gene TRBJ2-1, with D unclear. Germline V lookup: CDR1 MGHRA, CDR2 YSYEKL. This CDR3 comprises 15 residues. Trimming removed 0 bases from V and 7 bases from J, with 13 bases in between.

The chain combines TRBV30 with TRBJ1-2, with no clear D. In germline, CDR1 is GTSNPN, CDR2 SVGIG (reference sequence). The CDR3 consists of 14 residues. V lost 0 bases to trimming and J lost 2 bases, with 10 bases between them. CDR3 residues: CAWSVPGENYGYTF. The CDR3 region has the DNA TGTGCCTGGAGTGTTCCCGGGGAAAACTATGGCTACACCTTC.

The chain joins TRBV18 to TRBJ2-7, with 7 bases lining up with TRBD2. Germline lookup yields CDR1 KGHSH and CDR2 LQKENI. The CDR3 length is 14 residues. V shed 3 bases, J shed 4 bases, and the junction held 6 bases outside the gene matches. The DNA of the CDR3 is TGTGCCAGCTCACCGGGCGGGGGTATATACGAGCAGTACTTC. This sequence encodes CASSPGGGIYEQYF. Filled out from reference TRBV18 and TRBJ2-7, the complete variable domain reads NAGVMQNPRHLVRRRGQEARLRCSPMKGHSHVYWYRQLPEEGLKFMVYLQKENIIDESGMPKERFSAEFPKEGPSILRIQQVVRGDSAAYFCASSPGGGIYEQYFGPGTRLTVT.

The chain uses TRBV5-6 and TRBJ2-7; D might be TRBD1 (5 bases). V lost 2 bases and J 4 bases, leaving 10 bases between the germline ends. Germline lookup yields CDR1 SGHDT and CDR2 YYEEEE. This CDR3 has 13 amino acids. CDR3 in DNA: TGTGCCAGCAGCTTATGGACAAATTACGAGCAGTACTTC. The encoded protein is CASSLWTNYEQYF.

This clone was counted only a few times. The V gene is TRBV27, the J gene TRBJ1-6; tentative D call: TRBD1 (5 bases). The CDR3 runs 14 residues. Germline-derived CDR1 and CDR2 are MNHEY and SMNVEV (reference sequence). The V end was cut by 6 bases, the J end by 9 bases, with 15 bases between. In DNA form, the CDR3 reads TGTGCCAGCAGCCCGGAGGGGAGGCTTTCACCCCTCCACTTT. This encodes CASSPEGRLSPLHF.